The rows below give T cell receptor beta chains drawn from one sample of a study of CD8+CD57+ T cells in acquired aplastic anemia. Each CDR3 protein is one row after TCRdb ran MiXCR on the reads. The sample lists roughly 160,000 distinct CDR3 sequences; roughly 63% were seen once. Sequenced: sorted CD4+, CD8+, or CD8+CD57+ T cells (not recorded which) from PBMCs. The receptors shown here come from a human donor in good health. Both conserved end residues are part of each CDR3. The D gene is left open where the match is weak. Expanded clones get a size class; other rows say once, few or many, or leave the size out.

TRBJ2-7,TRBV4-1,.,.,CASSSPPGYEQYF,TGCGCCAGCAGCTCTCCTCCAGGTTACGAGCAGTACTTC
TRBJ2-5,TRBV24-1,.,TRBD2,CATSDRGGVLQETQYF,TGTGCCACCAGTGATCGGGGGGGGGTCCTACAAGAGACCCAGTACTTC
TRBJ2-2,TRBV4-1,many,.,CASSQEGRGWYTGELFF,TGCGCCAGCAGCCAAGAAGGAAGGGGGTGGTACACCGGGGAGCTGTTTTTT
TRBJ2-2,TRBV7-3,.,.,CASSSMGREARGGELFF,TGTGCCAGCAGCTCAATGGGCAGGGAGGCCCGGGGAGGGGAGCTGTTTTTT
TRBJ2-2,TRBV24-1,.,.,CATSNRGGELFF,TGTGCCACCAGTAATCGGGGCGGGGAGCTGTTTTTT
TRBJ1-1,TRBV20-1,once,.,CSAGWQQNTEAFF,TGCAGTGCTGGGTGGCAGCAGAACACTGAAGCTTTCTTT
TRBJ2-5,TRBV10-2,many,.,CASSRLGGETQYF,TGCGCCAGCAGCCGACTGGGAGGAGAGACCCAGTACTTC
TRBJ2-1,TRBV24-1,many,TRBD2,CATSETILAGLSSYNEQFF,TGTGCCACCAGTGAGACCATACTAGCGGGTTTGAGCTCCTACAATGAGCAGTTCTTC
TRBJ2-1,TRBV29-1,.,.,CSVEVAANEQFF,TGCAGCGTTGAAGTGGCCGCCAATGAGCAGTTCTTC
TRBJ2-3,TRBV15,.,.,CATSRDGDSGDTQYF,TGTGCCACCAGCAGAGATGGGGACTCGGGAGATACGCAGTATTTT
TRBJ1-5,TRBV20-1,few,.,CSALSGPAVKQPQHF,TGCAGTGCTCTGTCAGGACCGGCGGTGAAGCAGCCCCAGCATTTT
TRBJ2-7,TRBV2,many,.,CASRHGLTYEQYF,TGTGCCAGCAGGCATGGACTGACCTACGAGCAGTACTTC
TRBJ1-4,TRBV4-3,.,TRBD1,CASSQGKGTGHEKLFF,TGCGCCAGCAGCCAAGGGAAAGGGACAGGGCATGAAAAACTGTTTTTT
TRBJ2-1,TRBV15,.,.,CATSNYNEQFF,TGTGCCACCAGCAACTACAATGAGCAGTTCTTC
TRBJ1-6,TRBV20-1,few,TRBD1,CSASTGQGTSPLHF,TGCAGTGCTAGCACAGGACAGGGGACTTCACCCCTCCACTTT
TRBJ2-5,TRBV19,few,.,CASSIGQGYETQYF,TGTGCCAGTAGTATAGGTCAGGGTTATGAGACCCAGTACTTC
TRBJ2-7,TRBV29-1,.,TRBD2,CSVPGGSYEQYF,TGCAGCGTGCCGGGAGGGAGCTACGAGCAGTACTTC
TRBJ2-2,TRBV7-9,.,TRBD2,CASSLTSAGELFF,TGTGCCAGCAGCCTGACTAGCGCCGGGGAGCTGTTTTTT
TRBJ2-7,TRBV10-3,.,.,CAISVAGSTSYEQYF,TGTGCCATCAGTGTGGCGGGGTCCACCTCCTACGAGCAGTACTTC
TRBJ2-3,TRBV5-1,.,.,CASMRGGSTDTQYF,TGCGCCAGCATGCGAGGGGGGAGCACAGATACGCAGTATTTT
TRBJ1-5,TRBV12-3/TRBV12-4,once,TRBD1,CASSSGQRNQPQHF,TGTGCCAGCAGTTCGGGACAGCGAAATCAGCCCCAGCATTTT
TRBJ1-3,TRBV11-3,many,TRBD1,CASSLFPPGQTPGNTIYF,TGTGCCAGCAGCCTCTTCCCCCCGGGACAGACTCCTGGAAACACCATATATTTT
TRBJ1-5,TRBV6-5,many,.,CASSYGGAGQPQHF,TGTGCCAGCAGTTACGGGGGGGCAGGTCAGCCCCAGCATTTT
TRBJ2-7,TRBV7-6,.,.,CASSLWDGSYEQYF,TGTGCCAGCAGCCTCTGGGACGGCTCCTACGAGCAGTACTTC
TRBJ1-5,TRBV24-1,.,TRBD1,CATSLQGNQPQHF,TGTGCCACCAGTTTACAGGGGAATCAGCCCCAGCATTTT
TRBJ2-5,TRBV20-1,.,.,CSAPETRKETQYF,TGCAGTGCTCCCGAGACTAGGAAAGAGACCCAGTACTTC
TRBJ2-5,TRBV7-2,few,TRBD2,CASSLTSGGLETQYF,TGTGCCAGCAGCCTTACTAGCGGGGGTCTGGAGACCCAGTACTTC
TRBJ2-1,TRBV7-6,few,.,CASLECEQFF,TGTGCCAGCTTAGAGTGCGAGCAGTTCTTC
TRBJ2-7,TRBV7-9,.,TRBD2,CASSLSTSGGFEQYF,TGTGCCAGCAGCTTATCGACTAGCGGGGGTTTCGAGCAGTACTTC
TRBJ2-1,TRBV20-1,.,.,CSARDRGRDYNEQFF,TGCAGTGCTAGAGATAGGGGCCGCGACTACAATGAGCAGTTCTTC
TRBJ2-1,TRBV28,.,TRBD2,CASSPGTSSNEQFF,TGTGCCAGCAGTCCCGGGACTAGCAGCAATGAGCAGTTCTTC
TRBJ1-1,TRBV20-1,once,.,CSARDLRNTEAFF,TGCAGTGCTAGAGATCTTAGGAACACTGAAGCTTTCTTT
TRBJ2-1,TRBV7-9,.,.,CASSGRLDNEQFF,TGTGCCAGCAGCGGGAGGCTAGACAATGAGCAGTTCTTC
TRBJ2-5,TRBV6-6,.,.,CASSLKGGQETQYF,TGTGCCAGCAGCTTAAAGGGGGGCCAAGAGACCCAGTACTTC
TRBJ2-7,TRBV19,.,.,CASSIVWGLSYEQYF,TGTGCCAGTAGTATTGTGTGGGGACTGAGCTACGAGCAGTACTTC
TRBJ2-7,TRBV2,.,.,CASRTGGGNGEQYF,TGTGCCAGTCGTACCGGGGGAGGAAATGGCGAGCAGTACTTC
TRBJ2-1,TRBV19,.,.,CASSINQGHNYNEQFF,TGTGCCAGTAGTATTAACCAGGGCCACAACTACAATGAGCAGTTCTTC
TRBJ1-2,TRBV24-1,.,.,CATSDAGHTYGYTF,TGTGCCACCAGTGACGCCGGACATACCTATGGCTACACCTTC
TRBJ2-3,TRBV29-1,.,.,CSAGGAAGDTQYF,TGCAGCGCTGGCGGGGCGGCTGGAGATACGCAGTATTTT
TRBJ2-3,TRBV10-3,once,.,CAISEGIPDTQYF,TGTGCCATCAGTGAGGGGATCCCAGATACGCAGTATTTT